One sample yielded the 30 T cell receptor beta chains listed below, sequenced in a study of OX40 agonist ivuxolimab in advanced cancers. Produced via immunoSEQ multiplex PCR; TCRdb's table is partial and in-frame only. The table has about 79,000 clones, less than 95% seen once. Source: CD4+ or CD8+ T cells sorted from blood, taken in a trial of the OX40 agonist ivuxolimab. Receptors were obtained from an adult with an advanced solid tumor such as melanoma, head and neck, liver or kidney cancer.

J is TRBJ2-1 and V is TRBV27, with 11 nucleotides matching TRBD1. V shed 6 bases, J shed 8 bases, and the junction held 6 bases outside the gene matches. CDR1 and CDR2 (germline): MNHEY, SMNVEV (reference sequence). The CDR3 spans 14 residues. The CDR3 loop is CASRRTGGLDEQFF. CDR3 nucleotide sequence: TGTGCCAGCAGGCGGACAGGGGGCTTAGATGAGCAGTTCTTC.

This chain links TRBV6-6 with TRBJ1-4; a possible D gene is TRBD1 (5 bases). The germline gives CDR1 MNHNY, CDR2 SVGAGI (reference sequence). This CDR3 has 13 amino acids. Trimming removed 5 bases from V and 7 bases from J, with 11 bases in between. CDR3 loop: CASSRQIIEKLFF. The DNA of the CDR3 is TGTGCCAGCAGTCGACAGATTATTGAAAAACTGTTTTTT.

This sequence joins TRBV11-1 and TRBJ2-2, with no clear D. V was clipped by 6 bases and J by 4 bases, with 9 bases between them. The germline gives CDR1 SGHAT, CDR2 FQDESV (reference sequence). The CDR3 sequence is 13 residues long. This chain's CDR3 is CASRDGTTGELFF. CDR3 sequence (DNA): TGTGCCAGCAGGGACGGAACCACCGGGGAGCTGTTTTTT.

J is TRBJ1-1 and V is TRBV4-1; no clear D gene. Germline V gives CDR1 MGHRA, CDR2 YSYEKL. The V end lost 4 bases, the J end lost 5 bases, and 11 bases lay between the germline ends. There are 13 residues in the CDR3. This CDR3 is CASSPGVGTEAFF. For the CDR3, the DNA is TGCGCCAGCAGCCCTGGGGTAGGGACTGAAGCTTTCTTT.

The rearrangement links TRBV6-5 to TRBJ1-2; D is possibly TRBD1 (5 bases). Trimming stripped 4 bases from V and 4 bases from J, with 16 bases between. This CDR3 contains 15 residues. Germline CDR1 MNHEY, CDR2 SVGAGI. CDR3 loop: CASSSLPMGTYGYTF. CDR3 sequence (DNA): TGTGCCAGCAGTTCCCTACCAATGGGGACCTATGGCTACACCTTC.

Turning to this clone: One junction end disagrees with the germline gene, perhaps due to a read error. This sequence joins TRBV27 and TRBJ2-7; D perhaps matches TRBD2 (6 bases). The CDR3 covers 13 residues. Germline V gene sequence: CDR1 MNHEY, CDR2 SMNVEV (reference sequence). CDR3 sequence reads: CASAISGDGPINF. The CDR3 DNA follows: TGTGCCAGCGCTATTTCGGGGGACGGACCCATTAACTTC.

The J gene is TRBJ2-1, the V gene TRBV19; D possibly matches TRBD1 or TRBD2 (6 bases each). The CDR3 has 14 amino acids. V dropped 3 bases and J dropped 5 bases, with 11 bases sitting between them. Germline values: CDR1 LNHDA, CDR2 SQIVND (reference sequence). CDR3 protein: CASSIRGPDNEQFF. The CDR3 DNA reads as TGTGCCAGTAGTATCCGGGGGCCTGACAATGAGCAGTTCTTC.

The chain recombines TRBV6-4 with TRBJ2-2; 7 bases are shared with TRBD2. CDR1 is MRHNA and CDR2 is SNTAGT in the germline V gene. Trimming removed 5 bases from V and 9 bases from J; junction bases left unmatched: 9. The CDR3 has 14 residues. CDR3 DNA sequence: TGTGCCAGCAGTCGGACTAGTGGTGCGAGGGAGCTGTTTTTT. It translates to CASSRTSGARELFF.

The chain recombines TRBV6-5 with TRBJ1-1, with D possibly being TRBD1 (5 bases). This CDR3 is built from 13 residues. V was shortened by 8 bases and J by 6 bases, with 16 bases between the two germline ends. CDR1 and CDR2 from the germline V gene are MNHEY and SVGAGI. CDR3 in DNA: TGTGCCAGCCACGGGGCGTTGGGGTCTGAAGCTTTCTTT. Translation gives CASHGALGSEAFF.

The J gene is TRBJ2-3, the V gene TRBV4-3; 8 bases are shared with TRBD2. V lost 4 bases, J lost 2 bases, and 11 bases stayed unmatched. From germline, CDR1 is LGHNA and CDR2 YSLEER. The CDR3 sequence is 17 residues long. The DNA for the CDR3 is TGCGCCAGCAGCCCTGAGGAGGGTAGCGGGGACACAGATACGCAGTATTTT. The encoded protein is CASSPEEGSGDTDTQYF.

This sequence joins TRBV27 and TRBJ2-1; 11 bases line up with TRBD2. The length of the CDR3 is 14 residues. With 5 bases clipped from V and 6 bases from J, the junction kept 3 bases outside the gene matches. CDR1 and CDR2 from the germline V gene are MNHEY and SMNVEV (reference sequence). CDR3 sequence: CASSVGLAANEQFF. CDR3 DNA: TGTGCCAGCAGTGTGGGACTAGCGGCCAATGAGCAGTTCTTC.

This chain's CDR3 is CASSLGGPRGYTF. The CDR3 nucleotides read TGTGCCAGCAGCTTAGGGGGCCCGCGGGGCTACACCTTC. J is TRBJ1-2 and V is TRBV7-9; perhaps TRBD1 as D (5 bases). Trimming left V 1 base short and J 8 bases short, with 11 bases between. The CDR3 has 13 residues. From germline, CDR1 is SEHNR and CDR2 FQNEAQ (reference sequence). Together with reference TRBV7-9 and TRBJ1-2, the CDR3 gives the full variable domain: DTGVSQNPRHKITKRGQNVTFRCDPISEHNRLYWYRQTLGQGPEFLTYFQNEAQLEKSRLLSDRFSAERPKGSFSTLEIQRTEQGDSAMYLCASSLGGPRGYTFGSGTRLTVV.

Of note for this clone: One junction end does not reproduce the germline sequence, and a read error may be involved. The CDR3 DNA reads TGTGCTAGCAGCTTGGACCTCACAGATACGCAGTATTTT. As protein: CASSLDLTDTQYF. The chain is built from TRBV7-7 and TRBJ2-3; D unresolved. The CDR3 covers 13 residues. The germline V gene has CDR1 SSHAT and CDR2 FNYEAQ (reference sequence).

The rearrangement uses TRBV5-1 and TRBJ2-1; perhaps TRBD1 as D (6 bases). This CDR3 is built from 11 residues. Germline assignment: CDR1 SGHRS and CDR2 YFSETQ. Trimming left V 3 bases short and J 14 bases short, with 12 bases between. CDR3 in amino acids: CASSSRQEKFF. Here the CDR3 DNA reads TGCGCCAGCAGCTCAAGACAGGAGAAGTTCTTC.

This chain joins TRBV2 and TRBJ2-7; D is ambiguous. The germline V gene has CDR1 SNHLY and CDR2 FYNNEI. V lost 3 bases and J lost 2, with 14 bases in between. This CDR3 region has 15 residues. The DNA for the CDR3 is TGTGCCAGCAGTGAGATGAAACTGGCGACCTACGAGCAGTACTTC. Translated: CASSEMKLATYEQYF.

The CDR3 nucleotides read TGCGCCAGCAGCTCCGGGTCCCGAGATAATTCACCCCTCCACTTT. Translating gives CASSSGSRDNSPLHF. V gene TRBV5-1 combines with J gene TRBJ1-6; D not certain. CDR1 SGHRS and CDR2 YFSETQ come from the germline V gene. The CDR3 covers 15 residues. Trimming shortened V by 3 bases and J by 5 bases, and 12 bases separated the two germline ends.

This clone has a handful of counts. The rearrangement uses TRBV10-1 and TRBJ1-4; 11 nucleotides match TRBD1. The junction had 4 bases not matched to a gene; V was cut back by 3 bases and J by 7 bases. The CDR3 totals 15 residues. Germline V gene sequence: CDR1 WNHNN, CDR2 SYGVQD (reference sequence). CDR3 in amino acids: CASSDWTGGFEKLFF. CDR3 coding DNA: TGCGCCAGCAGTGACTGGACAGGGGGCTTTGAAAAACTGTTTTTT.

This clone was seen a single time. The chain couples TRBV11-2 to TRBJ2-7, with 10 bases fitting TRBD1. Germline CDR1 and CDR2: SGHAT and FQNNGV. V was pared by 3 bases and J by 4 bases, with 6 bases of the junction left unmatched. This CDR3 has 15 residues. In DNA, the CDR3 is TGTGCCAGCAGCTTGGGCAGGACAGGGGGTTACGAGCAGTACTTC. Translated, it gives CASSLGRTGGYEQYF.

CDR3 residues: CATKGFTLGGPPLYNEQFF. The CDR3 DNA reads as TGTGCCACCAAGGGGTTCACCCTGGGGGGTCCGCCACTTTACAATGAGCAGTTCTTC. V and J are TRBV15 and TRBJ2-1; a possible D gene is TRBD2 (6 bases). The ends were cut back, 7 bases at V and 4 bases at J, with 29 bases in the middle. Germline V CDR1 and CDR2: LNHNV, YYDKDF (reference sequence). There are 19 residues in the CDR3.

This sequence joins TRBV27 and TRBJ2-7; 8 nucleotides agree with TRBD1. J was trimmed by 2 bases and V by 2 bases; bases with no gene match: 2. Germline V CDR1 and CDR2: MNHEY, SMNVEV (reference sequence). The CDR3 is 14 amino acids. The CDR3 bases are TGTGCCAGCAGTTTAACAGGGGGGACCTACGAGCAGTACTTC. Amino acids: CASSLTGGTYEQYF.

In DNA form, the CDR3 reads TGCAGCGTTGCAGACAGGGGGTACGAGCAGTACTTC. It is translated as CSVADRGYEQYF. V is TRBV29-1 and J is TRBJ2-7; 9 bases fit TRBD1. Germline CDR1 SQVTM, CDR2 ANQGSEA. This CDR3 is 12 amino acids long. Trimming took 4 bases from V and 4 from J; bases not matched to a gene: 2.

The genes are TRBV9 and TRBJ1-6; D is undetermined. There are 15 residues in the CDR3. Germline CDR1 and CDR2: SGDLS and YYNGEE. V gave up 0 bases and J gave up 0 bases, with 4 bases separating them. DNA for the CDR3: TGTGCCAGCAGCGTAGAGGGCTCCTATAATTCACCCCTCCACTTT. Amino acid sequence: CASSVEGSYNSPLHF.

Here the CDR3 DNA reads TGTGCCAGCAGCTCAGAGCTAGCGGGGGGACGTTACGAGCAGTACTTC. It encodes CASSSELAGGRYEQYF. The chain couples TRBV13 to TRBJ2-7; 11 nucleotides match TRBD2. The V gene's germline CDR1 is PRHDT and CDR2 FYEKMQ (reference sequence). The CDR3 length is 16 residues. V lost 4 bases, J lost 4 bases, and 9 bases stayed unmatched.

The genes are TRBV5-1 and TRBJ2-5; TRBD1 agrees at 7 bases. The junction had 4 bases not matched to a gene; V was cut back by 0 bases and J by 5 bases. The CDR3 covers 14 residues. Looked up from germline, CDR1 is SGHRS and CDR2 is YFSETQ. This CDR3 is CASSLGQGWETQYF. The DNA for the CDR3 is TGCGCCAGCAGCTTGGGACAGGGCTGGGAGACCCAGTACTTC.

This chain connects TRBV5-1 to TRBJ1-6, with D perhaps TRBD1 (5 bases). The CDR3 sequence is 13 residues long. Trimming took off 0 bases at V and 7 bases at J, with 5 bases between the two ends. From germline, CDR1 is SGHRS and CDR2 YFSETQ. As DNA, the CDR3 is TGCGCCAGCAGCTTGGACAGGAATTCACCCCTCCACTTT. It is translated as CASSLDRNSPLHF.

This clone showed up just once. The genes are TRBV5-1 and TRBJ2-1, with 7 bases identical to TRBD1. Germline CDR1 reads SGHRS; CDR2 reads YFSETQ. CDR3 length: 14 amino acids. V gave up 0 bases and J gave up 7 bases; unmatched junction bases: 4. CDR3 loop: CASSLGQGRNEQFF. The CDR3 region has the DNA TGCGCCAGCAGCTTGGGACAGGGAAGGAATGAGCAGTTCTTC.

The genes are TRBV15 and TRBJ1-2; tentatively, D is TRBD1 (5 bases). Germline V lookup: CDR1 LNHNV, CDR2 YYDKDF (reference sequence). The CDR3 loop spans 14 amino acids. V lost 8 bases, J lost 3 bases, and 16 bases lay in between. The DNA for the CDR3 is TGTGCCACCCAGCCCGGTTGGGGGGACTATGGCTACACCTTC. It yields the protein CATQPGWGDYGYTF.

The CDR3 spells CASSFRGNTEAFF. The CDR3 DNA reads as TGCGCCAGCAGCTTTCGTGGGAACACTGAAGCTTTCTTT. V usage is TRBV5-1 and J usage is TRBJ1-1; D call uncertain. This CDR3 spans 13 amino acids. V lost 2 bases and J 1 base, leaving 6 bases between the germline ends. Per germline, CDR1 SGHRS and CDR2 YFSETQ.

The V and J genes are TRBV6-1 and TRBJ1-3; TRBD1 matches at 7 bases. CDR3 length: 18 amino acids. CDR1 and CDR2 from the germline V gene are MNHNS and SASEGT. V lost 3 bases, J lost 0 bases, and 11 bases stayed unmatched. The CDR3 coding sequence is TGTGCCAGCAGTGAGGCACAGGGGCTGTCACACTCTGGAAACACCATATATTTT. Its protein product is CASSEAQGLSHSGNTIYF.

This chain uses TRBV13 with TRBJ1-2; maybe TRBD1 (5 bases). The CDR3 consists of 15 residues. Trimming stripped 3 bases from V and 0 bases from J, with 11 bases between. Per germline, CDR1 PRHDT and CDR2 FYEKMQ (reference sequence). The CDR3: CASSFRDSANYGYTF. The CDR3 DNA reads TGTGCCAGCAGCTTCCGGGACTCCGCTAACTATGGCTACACCTTC.